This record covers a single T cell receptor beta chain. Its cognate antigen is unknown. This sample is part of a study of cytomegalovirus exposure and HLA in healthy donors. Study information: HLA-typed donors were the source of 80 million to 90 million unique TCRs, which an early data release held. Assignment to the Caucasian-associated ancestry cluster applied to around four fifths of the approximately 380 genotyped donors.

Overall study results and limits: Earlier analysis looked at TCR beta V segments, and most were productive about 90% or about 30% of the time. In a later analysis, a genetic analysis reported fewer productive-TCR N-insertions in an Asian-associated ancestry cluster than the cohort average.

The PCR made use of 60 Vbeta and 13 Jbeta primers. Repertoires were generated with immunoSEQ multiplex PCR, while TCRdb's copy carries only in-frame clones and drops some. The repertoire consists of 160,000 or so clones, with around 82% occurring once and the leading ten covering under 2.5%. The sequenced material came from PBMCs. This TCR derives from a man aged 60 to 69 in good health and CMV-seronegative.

The CDR3 here is CASSLAPIDSGNTIYF. The CDR3 DNA reads as TGTGCCAGCAGCTTGGCCCCGATAGATTCTGGAAACACCATATATTTT. The genes are TRBV5-5 and TRBJ1-3, with D unresolved. CDR3 size: 16 residues. The germline V gene has CDR1 SGHKS and CDR2 YYEKEE (reference sequence). V was pared by 0 bases and J by 1 base, with 11 bases between.